These 24 T cell receptor beta chains were all obtained from the same sample, sequenced in a study of blood T cells in healthy people across ages (dated by TCRdb to 2014 to 2015). Library preparation used 5' RACE. Sequencing took place on an Illumina HiSeq 2500. A second PCR of roughly 6 to 11 cycles was run with a J-beta primer mix and a sample-barcoded 5' primer. TCRdb reran the public reads through fastp at Q25 and MiXCR, keeping productive beta chains. Each record represents a unique CDR3 protein, reported with the most common genes and DNA among its rows. Here the sample has about 780,000 distinct CDR3 sequences; roughly 60% occur a single time. Roughly 25% of the sample is taken by the ten largest. Sequencing was done on a sample of blood. These receptors were obtained from a man younger than 45 in good health.

The chain recombines TRBV20-1 with TRBJ2-4; no firm D call. V lost 0 bases, J lost 0 bases, and 3 bases lay in between. Per germline, CDR1 DFQATT and CDR2 SNEGSKA (reference sequence). The CDR3 is made up of 13 amino acids. The CDR3 sequence: CSAREVAKNIQYF. The DNA of the CDR3 is TGCAGTGCTAGAGAGGTAGCCAAAAACATTCAGTACTTC.

As concerns this clonotype: The junction shows a germline mismatch at one end, possibly a read error. V and J are TRBV4-3 and TRBJ2-6, with D possibly matching TRBD1 (5 bases). The germline gives CDR1 LGHNA, CDR2 YSLEER. CDR3 length: 19 residues. CDR3 sequence: CASSQDPYRTESGASVLTF. CDR3 coding DNA: TGCGCCAGCAGCCAAGATCCCTATCGCACAGAATCTGGGGCCAGCGTCCTGACTTTC.

This clonotype occurred a few times. The chain is built from TRBV20-1 and TRBJ2-5; D is ambiguous. V dropped 4 bases and J dropped 11 bases, with 20 bases sitting between them. From germline, CDR1 is DFQATT and CDR2 SNEGSKA (reference sequence). The CDR3 loop spans 13 amino acids. As DNA, the CDR3 is TGCAGTGCTACGACGGGTTCCGATCGAGAGCAGTACTTC. It encodes CSATTGSDREQYF.

CDR3 region: CASSPRLGTGGYEQYF. CDR3 sequence (DNA): TGTGCCAGCAGCCCAAGGCTGGGGACGGGAGGATACGAGCAGTACTTC. The V gene is TRBV9, the J gene TRBJ2-7; 7 nucleotides line up with TRBD2. V lost 4 bases to trimming and J lost 4 bases; unmatched junction nucleotides: 14. Germline CDR1 is SGDLS and CDR2 is YYNGEE. The CDR3 consists of 16 residues.

In its sample, this clonotype was seen a few times. The V gene is TRBV7-2, the J gene TRBJ2-2, with 7 bases matching TRBD2. Germline values: CDR1 SGHTA, CDR2 FQGNSA. The CDR3 is made up of 14 amino acids. The junction had 8 bases not matched to a gene; V was cut back by 6 bases and J by 7 bases. The CDR3 is CASREGLEVGELFF. As DNA, the CDR3 is TGTGCCAGCAGAGAAGGACTAGAGGTCGGGGAGCTGTTTTTT. The whole variable domain, remainder taken from reference TRBV7-2 and TRBJ2-2, is GAGVSQSPSNKVTEKGKDVELRCDPISGHTALYWYRQSLGQGLEFLIYFQGNSAPDKSGLPSDRFSAERTGGSVSTLTIQRTQQEDSAVYLCASREGLEVGELFFGEGSRLTVL.

This clonotype was observed a handful of times. The rearrangement uses TRBV6-2 or TRBV6-3 and TRBJ2-6, with a tentative D call TRBD1 (6 bases). Germline V CDR1 and CDR2: MNHEY, SVGEGT. The CDR3 spans 14 residues. Trimming removed 9 bases from V and 0 bases from J, with 9 bases in between. CDR3 protein: CASAGDSGANVLTF. CDR3 coding DNA: TGTGCCAGTGCAGGGGACTCTGGGGCCAACGTCCTGACTTTC.

The chain is built from TRBV29-1 and TRBJ2-1; 9 bases agree with TRBD2. This CDR3 spans 14 amino acids. CDR1 is SQVTM and CDR2 is ANQGSEA in the germline V gene. V lost 3 bases, J lost 6 bases, and 6 bases stayed unmatched. The CDR3 region is CSVESGGYLNEQFF. CDR3 in DNA: TGCAGCGTTGAGAGCGGGGGGTATCTCAATGAGCAGTTCTTC.

This clonotype was observed a handful of times. In DNA, the CDR3 is TGCAGTGCTGACGGGACAGGGGCGAACGCAGCCAAAAACATTCAGTACTTC. Protein product: CSADGTGANAAKNIQYF. The chain joins TRBV20-1 to TRBJ2-4, with 10 nucleotides matching TRBD1. The CDR3 runs 17 residues. The trim removed 5 bases at V and 0 bases at J, leaving 10 bases unmatched. Per germline, CDR1 DFQATT and CDR2 SNEGSKA (reference sequence).

With respect to this clonotype: Its ends do not fully match the called genes, so a read error is possible. This chain links TRBV28 with TRBJ2-3, with D unresolved. Germline assignment: CDR1 MDHEN and CDR2 SYDVKM. This CDR3 region has 11 residues. CDR3 protein: CASSFTDAQYF. DNA for the CDR3: TGTGCCAGCAGTTTTACAGATGCGCAGTATTTT.

The chain uses TRBV20-1 and TRBJ1-2; TRBD1 matches at 7 bases. Trimming cost V 5 bases and J 4 bases; bases outside gene matches: 10. Germline CDR1 reads DFQATT; CDR2 reads SNEGSKA (reference sequence). The CDR3 runs to 14 residues. In DNA form, the CDR3 reads TGCAGTGCTCAAAGGACAGGCGACCGCTATGGCTACACCTTC. The encoded protein is CSAQRTGDRYGYTF.

As concerns this clonotype: With a much larger clone just one base away, this may be a read error. The rearrangement joins TRBV4-3 to TRBJ2-5; the D is unclear. CDR1 is LGHNA and CDR2 is YSLEER in the germline V gene. CDR3 size: 15 residues. The CDR3 sequence is CASSQDIRKEEAQYF. CDR3 in DNA: TGCGCCAGCAGCCAAGATATCCGAAAGGAAGAGGCCCAGTACTTC.

Notes on this clonotype: One end of the junction fails to match germline, which may point to a read error. The chain combines TRBV12-3 or TRBV12-4 with TRBJ2-7; D is uncertain. CDR3 size: 14 residues. This chain's CDR3 is CASCFSATTYEQYF. CDR3 nucleotide sequence: TGTGCCAGCTGTTTCTCCGCCACAACCTACGAGCAGTACTTC.

Only one count was recorded for this clonotype. This sequence joins TRBV6-5 and TRBJ2-3, with 8 positions matching TRBD2. The germline gives CDR1 MNHEY, CDR2 SVGAGI. This CDR3 is 14 amino acids long. V lost 10 bases, J lost 2 bases, and 8 bases stayed unmatched. CDR3 region: CATSFSGITDTQYF. In DNA, the CDR3 is TGTGCCACCTCCTTTAGCGGGATCACAGATACGCAGTATTTT.

This clonotype has only a few counts. The V call is TRBV10-3, the J call TRBJ1-6, with a tentative D call TRBD1 (5 bases). The V and J ends lost 6 bases and 8 bases respectively, with 14 bases between them. CDR3 length: 14 residues. Germline CDR1 is ENHRY and CDR2 is SYGVKD. The CDR3: CAISQGPTDSPLHF. CDR3 nucleotide sequence: TGTGCCATCAGCCAGGGACCGACTGATTCACCCCTCCACTTT.

The V and J genes are TRBV20-1 and TRBJ2-1, with 8 bases that match TRBD2. The CDR3 totals 13 residues. Germline assignment: CDR1 DFQATT and CDR2 SNEGSKA (reference sequence). Unmatched junction bases numbered 5, after V lost 1 base and J lost 9 bases. For the CDR3, the DNA is TGCAGTGCTAGAGTCCAGCGGGAGACTGAGCAGTTCTTC. This encodes CSARVQRETEQFF.

This sequence joins TRBV9 and TRBJ2-1, with D possibly TRBD2 on 5 matching bases. Germline lookup yields CDR1 SGDLS and CDR2 YYNGEE. With 3 bases removed from V and 15 bases from J, the gap between germline ends came to 16 bases. This CDR3 region has 12 residues. In DNA, the CDR3 is TGTGCCAGCAGCGGCGGAGGACTGTTACGGTTCTTC. It is translated as CASSGGGLLRFF.

A note on this clonotype: Its ends do not fully match the called genes, so a read error is possible. The V call is TRBV28, the J call TRBJ2-7; tentative D call: TRBD1 (5 bases). The germline V gene encodes CDR1 MDHEN and CDR2 SYDVKM. The CDR3 consists of 14 residues. The CDR3 DNA reads TGTGTCAGCAGTTTTCAGACAGCGTGGTACGAGCAGTACTTC. Encoded protein: CVSSFQTAWYEQYF. Drawing the rest from reference TRBV28 and TRBJ2-7, the complete variable domain is DVKVTQSSRYLVKRTGEKVFLECVQDMDHENMFWYRQDPGLGLRLIYFSYDVKMKEKGDIPEGYSVSREKKERFSLILESASTNQTSMYLCVSSFQTAWYEQYFGPGTRLTVT.

CDR3: CASSLRGEKLFF. The CDR3 region has the DNA TGTGCCAGCAGTTTAAGAGGTGAAAAACTGTTTTTT. The genes are TRBV12-3 or TRBV12-4 and TRBJ1-4, with unresolved D. The ends were cut back, 2 bases at V and 7 bases at J, with 5 bases in the middle. The CDR3 is made up of 12 amino acids.

The chain recombines TRBV7-9 with TRBJ2-7; D is uncertain. CDR1 is SEHNR, CDR2 FQNEAQ, per germline (reference sequence). The CDR3 consists of 10 residues. The V end was cut by 4 bases, the J end by 10 bases, with 8 bases between. In DNA form, the CDR3 reads TGTGCCAGCAGCTCACTCAACCAGTACTTC. This encodes CASSSLNQYF.

The table lists this clonotype with a few counts. The chain links TRBV7-2 to TRBJ1-4; TRBD1 might be the D (5 bases). The CDR3 length is 12 residues. Germline CDR1 reads SGHTA; CDR2 reads FQGNSA. V dropped 11 bases and J dropped 5 bases, with 12 bases sitting between them. The CDR3 sequence: CAVAGPNEKLFF. The CDR3 region has the DNA TGTGCCGTCGCGGGGCCAAATGAAAAACTGTTTTTT.

The rearrangement joins TRBV6-6 to TRBJ2-7; D gene unclear. This CDR3 is built from 12 residues. Germline CDR1 reads MNHNY; CDR2 reads SVGAGI (reference sequence). The germline V and J ends were trimmed by 6 bases and 1 base, with 7 bases remaining between them. This CDR3 is CASSPVSYEQYF. The DNA of the CDR3 is TGTGCCAGCAGCCCCGTTTCCTACGAGCAGTACTTC.

The chain is built from TRBV28 and TRBJ2-3; D may be TRBD1 or TRBD2 (6 bases each). The CDR3 has 14 residues. V lost 10 bases, J lost 5 bases, and 19 bases lay in between. Per germline, CDR1 MDHEN and CDR2 SYDVKM. CDR3 amino acids: CAIEPRGAEDTQYF. CDR3 in DNA: TGTGCCATCGAGCCAAGGGGGGCCGAAGATACGCAGTATTTT.

The chain employs TRBV14 and TRBJ2-1; tentative D call: TRBD1 (6 bases). CDR1 is SGHDN, CDR2 FVKESK, per germline. Trimming took 4 bases from V and 9 from J, leaving 10 bases between them. The CDR3 has 12 residues. The CDR3 reads CASSPGAIEQFF. CDR3 nucleotide sequence: TGTGCCAGCAGCCCAGGGGCGATTGAGCAGTTCTTC. Combining the CDR3 with reference TRBV14 and TRBJ2-1 gives the whole variable domain EAGVTQFPSHSVIEKGQTVTLRCDPISGHDNLYWYRRVMGKEIKFLLHFVKESKQDESGMPNNRFLAERTGGTYSTLKVQPAELEDSGVYFCASSPGAIEQFFGPGTRLTVL.

The V call is TRBV29-1, the J call TRBJ2-4; the D is unclear. Per germline, CDR1 SQVTM and CDR2 ANQGSEA. This CDR3 comprises 13 residues. Trimming shortened V by 0 bases and J by 11 bases, and 14 bases separated the two germline ends. CDR3 in DNA: TGCAGCGTTGAAGATTCCGGGCATAACGTTCAGTACTTC. Protein product: CSVEDSGHNVQYF.